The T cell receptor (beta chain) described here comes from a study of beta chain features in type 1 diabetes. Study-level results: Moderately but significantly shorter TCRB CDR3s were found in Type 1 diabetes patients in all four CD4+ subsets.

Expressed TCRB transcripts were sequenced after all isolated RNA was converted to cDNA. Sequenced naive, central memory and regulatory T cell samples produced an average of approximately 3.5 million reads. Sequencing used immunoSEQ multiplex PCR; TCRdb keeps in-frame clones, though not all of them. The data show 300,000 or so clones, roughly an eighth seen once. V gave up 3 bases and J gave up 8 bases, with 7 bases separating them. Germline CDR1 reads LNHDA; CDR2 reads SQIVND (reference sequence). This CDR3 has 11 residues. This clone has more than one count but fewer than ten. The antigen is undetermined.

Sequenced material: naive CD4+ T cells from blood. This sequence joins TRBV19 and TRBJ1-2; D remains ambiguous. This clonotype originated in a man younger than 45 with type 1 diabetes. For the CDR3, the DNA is TGTGCCAGTAGTATCGGTCGGGGCTACACCTTC. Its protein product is CASSIGRGYTF.